The rows below give T cell receptor beta chains drawn from one sample of a study of beta chain features in type 1 diabetes. TCRdb keeps only in-frame clones here, not all; method: immunoSEQ multiplex PCR. Of about 140,000 clones in the sample, more than 9% were seen once. Sample: naive CD4+ T cells from blood. The receptors derive from a man aged 18 to 35 in good health. CDR3s include the opening cysteine and the closing phenylalanine or tryptophan.

v_call: TRBV9
j_call: TRBJ2-5
cdr3_aa: CASSVAPPGGGETQYF

v_call: TRBV7-9
j_call: TRBJ2-7
cdr3_aa: CASSLDQGSYEQYF

v_call: TRBV28
j_call: TRBJ2-1
cdr3_aa: CASRSTGYNEQFF

v_call: TRBV13
j_call: TRBJ2-7
cdr3_aa: CASSTQLAGGYEQYF

v_call: TRBV7-3
j_call: TRBJ2-3
cdr3_aa: CASSYLMTPSGPGTQYF

v_call: TRBV14
j_call: TRBJ2-3
cdr3_aa: CASSQDRADTQYF

v_call: TRBV5-5
j_call: TRBJ2-5
cdr3_aa: CASSGAPGETQYF

v_call: TRBV4-1
j_call: TRBJ2-1
cdr3_aa: CASRDGFFSYNEQFF

v_call: TRBV7-2
j_call: TRBJ2-7
cdr3_aa: CASSFDRTYEQYF

v_call: TRBV15
j_call: TRBJ1-2
cdr3_aa: CATSGQVLRGDYGYTF

v_call: TRBV7-2
j_call: TRBJ2-3
cdr3_aa: CASSLAGGGSTPDTQYF

v_call: TRBV6-1
j_call: TRBJ1-5
cdr3_aa: CASSIERSNQPQHF

v_call: TRBV29-1
j_call: TRBJ2-3
cdr3_aa: CSARPGLAPDTQYF

v_call: TRBV7-3
j_call: TRBJ1-2
cdr3_aa: CASSLPGRTQGGYTF

v_call: TRBV14
j_call: TRBJ1-2
cdr3_aa: CASSQADYGYTF

v_call: TRBV5-4
j_call: TRBJ2-5
cdr3_aa: CASSLKGGAETQYF

v_call: TRBV5-1
j_call: TRBJ2-7
cdr3_aa: CASSLASGVKYEQYF

v_call: TRBV9
j_call: TRBJ2-1
cdr3_aa: CASSAGLSYNEQFF

v_call: TRBV2
j_call: TRBJ2-3
cdr3_aa: CASTPSATGGAASTDTQYF

v_call: TRBV5-1
j_call: .
cdr3_aa: CASSPSHTSGGPYEQYF

v_call: TRBV5-4
j_call: TRBJ2-1
cdr3_aa: CASSPSGGLISYNEQFF

v_call: TRBV6-6
j_call: TRBJ2-3
cdr3_aa: CASSPPGLTDTQYF

v_call: TRBV5-4
j_call: TRBJ1-3
cdr3_aa: CASSFDSGNTIYF

v_call: TRBV9
j_call: TRBJ2-5
cdr3_aa: CASSVGSGGIETQYF

v_call: TRBV7-6
j_call: TRBJ1-3
cdr3_aa: CASSFRTGGSGNTIYF

v_call: TRBV4-3
j_call: TRBJ2-1
cdr3_aa: CASSPLVRDNEQFF

v_call: TRBV10-3
j_call: TRBJ2-5
cdr3_aa: CAIRGTGNQETQYF

v_call: TRBV2
j_call: TRBJ2-1
cdr3_aa: CASNFGQGAGYNEQFF

v_call: TRBV5-6
j_call: TRBJ2-2
cdr3_aa: CASSLEAAVSTGELFF

v_call: TRBV6-5
j_call: TRBJ2-3
cdr3_aa: CASRPTGLTDTQYF

v_call: TRBV11-2
j_call: TRBJ2-1
cdr3_aa: CASSLSGINEQFF

v_call: TRBV7-2
j_call: TRBJ2-3
cdr3_aa: CASRGPGDTQYF

v_call: TRBV7-2
j_call: TRBJ1-1
cdr3_aa: CASSSTMNTEAFF

v_call: TRBV14
j_call: TRBJ1-2
cdr3_aa: CASSSTGTGGAANYGYTF

v_call: TRBV28
j_call: TRBJ2-7
cdr3_aa: CASRLTGGGTYEQYF

v_call: TRBV29-1
j_call: TRBJ2-1
cdr3_aa: CSLSGSSYNEQFF